This TCR beta chain emerged from a study of kidney transplant recipient with SARS-CoV-2 infection. MiXCR, applied by TCRdb to the reads, yields one record per CDR3 protein. The sample yields 200,000 to 300,000 distinct CDR3 sequences, under 35% seen once. This clonotype was picked up many times. With 6 bases removed from V and 2 bases from J, the gap between germline ends came to 11 bases. The CDR3 is 14 residues long. This specimen consisted of a blood sample, obtained at baseline and between days 110 and 120 from a kidney transplant recipient. This clonotype was obtained from a male patient aged 30 to 40 who had COVID-19 and was a kidney transplant recipient. These T cells may partly come from the graft donor. The rearrangement links TRBV12-3 or TRBV12-4 to TRBJ1-3; D uncertain. In DNA, the CDR3 is TGTGCCAGCAGCTATCAGAAAACTGGAAACACCATATATTTT. It encodes CASSYQKTGNTIYF.